Listed below are T cell receptor beta chains from one sample, sequenced in a study of a mutant IDH1 vaccine in newly diagnosed glioma. Clones were sequenced by immunoSEQ multiplex PCR, and TCRdb holds only the in-frame ones, with some missing. The sample includes tens of thousands of clones, less than 90% seen only once; the top ten take 1.6%. For these receptors, no antigen is known. This specimen consisted of PBMCs, obtained from a glioma patient whose treatment included an IDH1 peptide vaccine. The receptors were sampled from a man aged 35-49 years with glioma. Both conserved end residues are part of each CDR3. A D gene is named only where the DNA matches it firmly. Size is omitted from some rows. Given values are once, few, many or a class for expanded clones.

.	TRBV27	.	TRBJ2-7	TGTGCCAGCAGTTCCGGGCTAGCCCCCTACGAGCAGTACTTC	CASSSGLAPYEQYF
.	TRBV19	.	TRBJ1-1	TGTGCCAGTAGTATATCCGGGCCCACTGAAGCTTTCTTT	CASSISGPTEAFF
.	TRBV4-2	TRBD2	TRBJ2-2	TGTGCCAGCAGCCACATCCTAGGACTAGCGGGAGATACCGGGGAGCTGTTTTTT	CASSHILGLAGDTGELFF
.	TRBV9	.	TRBJ2-6	TGTGCCAGCAGCGTAGTCTGGACGGGAGTCGTCTCTGGGGCCAACGTCCTGACTTTC	CASSVVWTGVVSGANVLTF
.	TRBV7-8	.	TRBJ1-5	TGTGCCAGCAGCCCCCGGGACCCTTTCTATAATCAGCCCCAGCATTTT	CASSPRDPFYNQPQHF
.	TRBV5-1	.	TRBJ2-7	TGCGCCAGCAGCCTTAGAGAATGGGGGACCTACGAGCAGTACTTC	CASSLREWGTYEQYF
once	TRBV2	.	TRBJ1-1	TGTGCCAGCAGTGACGCACGGGCGAACACTGAAGCTTTCTTT	CASSDARANTEAFF
.	TRBV5-4	.	TRBJ2-7	TGTGCCAGCAGCGACCGGAGTAGACAGGGAGGGAAGGACGAGCAGTACTTC	CASSDRSRQGGKDEQYF
.	TRBV5-5	TRBD2	TRBJ2-7	TGTGCCAGCAGCTTGGACGGACTAGCCCCAGAGCAGTACTTC	CASSLDGLAPEQYF
.	TRBV2	.	TRBJ2-5	.	CATLGTVFGSGNHF
once	TRBV28	.	TRBJ1-1	TGTGCCAGCAGTTTACGGAAGGGGCCTGAAGCTTTCTTT	CASSLRKGPEAFF
few	TRBV14	.	TRBJ1-4	TGTGCCAGCAGCCAATTGGGGGGAGTTGAAAAACTGTTTTTT	CASSQLGGVEKLFF
.	TRBV4-2	.	TRBJ1-2	TGTGCCAGCAGCCCGGGGGAGGATTCTAACTATGGCTACACCTTC	CASSPGEDSNYGYTF
.	TRBV19	TRBD2	TRBJ2-3	TGTGCCAGTACCAATAGCGGGGGGACAGATACGCAGTATTTT	CASTNSGGTDTQYF